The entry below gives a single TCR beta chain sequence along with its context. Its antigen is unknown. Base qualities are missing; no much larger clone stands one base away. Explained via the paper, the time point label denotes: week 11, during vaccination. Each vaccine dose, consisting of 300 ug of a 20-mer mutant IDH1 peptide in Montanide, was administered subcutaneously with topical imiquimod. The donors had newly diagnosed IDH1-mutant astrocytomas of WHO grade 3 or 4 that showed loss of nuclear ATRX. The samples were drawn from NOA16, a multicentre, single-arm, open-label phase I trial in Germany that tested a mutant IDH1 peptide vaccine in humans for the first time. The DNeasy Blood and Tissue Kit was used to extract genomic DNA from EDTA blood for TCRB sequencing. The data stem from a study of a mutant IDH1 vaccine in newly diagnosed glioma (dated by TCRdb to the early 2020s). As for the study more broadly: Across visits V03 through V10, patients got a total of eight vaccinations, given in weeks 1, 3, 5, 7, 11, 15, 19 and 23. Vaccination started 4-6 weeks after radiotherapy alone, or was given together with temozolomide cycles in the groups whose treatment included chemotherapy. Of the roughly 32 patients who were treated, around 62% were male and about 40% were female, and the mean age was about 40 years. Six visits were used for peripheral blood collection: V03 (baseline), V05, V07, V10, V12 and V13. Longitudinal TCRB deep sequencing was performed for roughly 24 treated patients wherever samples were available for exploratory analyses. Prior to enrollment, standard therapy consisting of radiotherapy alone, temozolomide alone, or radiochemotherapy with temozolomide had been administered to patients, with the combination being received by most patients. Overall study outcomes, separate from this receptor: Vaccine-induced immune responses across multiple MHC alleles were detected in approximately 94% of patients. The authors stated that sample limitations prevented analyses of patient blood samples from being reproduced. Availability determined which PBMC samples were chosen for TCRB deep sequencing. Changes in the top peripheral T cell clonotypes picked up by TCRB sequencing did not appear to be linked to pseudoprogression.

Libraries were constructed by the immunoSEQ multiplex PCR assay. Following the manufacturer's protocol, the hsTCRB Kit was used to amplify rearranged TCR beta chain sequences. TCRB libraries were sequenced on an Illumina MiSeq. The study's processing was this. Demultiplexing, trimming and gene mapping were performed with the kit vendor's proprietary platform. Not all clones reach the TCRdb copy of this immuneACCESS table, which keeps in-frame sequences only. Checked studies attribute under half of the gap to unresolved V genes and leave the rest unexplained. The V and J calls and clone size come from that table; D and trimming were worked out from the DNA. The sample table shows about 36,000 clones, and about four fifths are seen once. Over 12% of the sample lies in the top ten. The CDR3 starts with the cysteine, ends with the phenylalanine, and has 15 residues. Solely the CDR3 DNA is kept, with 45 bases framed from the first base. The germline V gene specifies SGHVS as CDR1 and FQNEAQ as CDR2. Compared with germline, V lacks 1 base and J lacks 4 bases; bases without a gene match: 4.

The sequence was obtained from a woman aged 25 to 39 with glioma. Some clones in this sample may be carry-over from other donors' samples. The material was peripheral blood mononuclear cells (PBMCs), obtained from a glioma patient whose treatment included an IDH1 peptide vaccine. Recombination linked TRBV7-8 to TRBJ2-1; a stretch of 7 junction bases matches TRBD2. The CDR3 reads CASSLDGGGYNEQFF. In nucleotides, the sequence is TGTGCCAGCAGCTTAGACGGGGGAGGGTACAATGAGCAGTTCTTC.